The 26 T cell receptor beta chains in this list originate from one sample, sequenced in a study of blood T cell repertoires in COVID-19. TCRdb's table, derived via immunoSEQ multiplex PCR, lists solely in-frame clones and lacks some. The sample contains fewer than 250,000 clones, 83% of which appear only once. Sequencing input: peripheral blood. Source of these receptors: a human donor in a cohort sampled during active COVID-19.

The chain has TRBV5-1 and TRBJ2-1; 9 bases align to TRBD1. Germline V lookup: CDR1 SGHRS, CDR2 YFSETQ. V lost 2 bases, J lost 8 bases, and 5 bases stayed unmatched. The CDR3 is made up of 14 amino acids. DNA for the CDR3: TGCGCCAGCAGCTTAGGACAGGGGTGGGATGAGCAGTTCTTC. Protein sequence: CASSLGQGWDEQFF.

The chain uses TRBV11-2 and TRBJ1-2; 8 positions match TRBD1. The CDR3 is 17 amino acids. V shed 5 bases and J 4 bases; nucleotides not matched to a gene: 15. Germline assignment: CDR1 SGHAT and CDR2 FQNNGV. The DNA of the CDR3 is TGTGCCAGCAGCATAACCTCCTCCGGGACAGGAACCTATGGCTACACCTTC. It is translated as CASSITSSGTGTYGYTF.

The rearrangement links TRBV5-1 to TRBJ1-4; 8 bases fit TRBD1. Per germline, CDR1 SGHRS and CDR2 YFSETQ. V was pared by 7 bases and J by 4 bases, with 6 bases of the junction left unmatched. The CDR3 totals 14 residues. Here the CDR3 reads CASATGGSNEKLFF. In DNA form, the CDR3 reads TGCGCCAGCGCCACAGGGGGAAGTAATGAAAAACTGTTTTTT.

This chain links TRBV10-3 with TRBJ2-5; 10 nucleotides align to TRBD1. Germline V gene sequence: CDR1 ENHRY, CDR2 SYGVKD. The CDR3 is 16 amino acids. V gave up 4 bases and J gave up 3 bases; unmatched junction bases: 8. The CDR3 DNA follows: TGTGCCATCAGTGGACACCCGGGACAGGGGAAAGAGACCCAGTACTTC. Amino acids: CAISGHPGQGKETQYF.

This clone appeared a single time. CDR3 sequence reads: CASSEWDRGETQYF. CDR3 coding DNA: TGTGCCAGCAGTGAATGGGACAGGGGAGAGACCCAGTACTTC. The chain has TRBV2 and TRBJ2-5; 10 nucleotides line up with TRBD1. The CDR3 extends over 14 amino acids. The V gene end was trimmed by 2 bases and the J gene end by 4 bases; junction bases not matched to a gene: 1. CDR1 is SNHLY, CDR2 FYNNEI, per germline.

V and J are TRBV30 and TRBJ2-2; 7 positions match TRBD1. J was trimmed by 5 bases and V by 2 bases; bases with no gene match: 5. The CDR3 totals 14 residues. CDR1 and CDR2 from the germline V gene are GTSNPN and SVGIG (reference sequence). CDR3 sequence: CAWSTGEWTGELFF. The DNA for the CDR3 is TGTGCCTGGAGTACAGGGGAATGGACCGGGGAGCTGTTTTTT.

This clone appeared a few times. The V gene is TRBV19, the J gene TRBJ2-2, with D unresolved. This CDR3 spans 14 amino acids. The germline V gene has CDR1 LNHDA and CDR2 SQIVND (reference sequence). V lost 2 bases to trimming and J lost 4 bases, with 8 bases between them. In DNA form, the CDR3 reads TGTGCCAGTAGTATACAGTCCCGCACCGGGGAGCTGTTTTTT. Its protein product is CASSIQSRTGELFF.

The V call is TRBV19, the J call TRBJ2-7; maybe TRBD1 (5 bases). CDR3 length equals 13 residues. Trimming took 4 bases from V and 7 from J, leaving 14 bases between them. Germline V gene sequence: CDR1 LNHDA, CDR2 SQIVND (reference sequence). The CDR3 DNA sequence: TGTGCCAGTAGTAGCGGACAAGCGCGGGAGCAGTACTTC. Translating it yields CASSSGQAREQYF.

This chain links TRBV10-2 with TRBJ2-2; 7 bases align to TRBD1. Germline loops: CDR1 WSHSY, CDR2 SAAADI. V shed 4 bases, J shed 5 bases, and the junction held 7 bases outside the gene matches. CDR3 size: 15 residues. The CDR3 reads CASSVTGVKTGELFF. The CDR3 coding sequence is TGCGCCAGCAGTGTAACAGGGGTGAAGACCGGGGAGCTGTTTTTT.

The chain recombines TRBV6-5 with TRBJ2-4; D possibly corresponds to TRBD1 (5 bases). V dropped 10 bases and J dropped 0 bases, with 13 bases sitting between them. The V gene's germline CDR1 is MNHEY and CDR2 SVGAGI. This CDR3 is 14 amino acids long. This CDR3 is CATSDRLAKNIQYF. The CDR3 nucleotides read TGTGCCACCTCAGACAGACTAGCCAAAAACATTCAGTACTTC.

The CDR3 nucleotides are TGTGCCAGCAGCTTAGTGGCGGGGCCGCTCACCTACGAGCAGTACTTC. This encodes CASSLVAGPLTYEQYF. The genes are TRBV7-2 and TRBJ2-7; weak D call: TRBD2 (6 bases). V was pared by 1 base and J by 2 bases, with 15 bases between. CDR1 SGHTA and CDR2 FQGNSA come from the germline V gene. The CDR3 loop spans 16 amino acids.

The chain employs TRBV5-4 and TRBJ2-5; 8 bases match TRBD2. The length of the CDR3 is 14 residues. Germline V CDR1 and CDR2: SGHNT, YYREEE (reference sequence). The junction had 2 bases not matched to a gene; V was cut back by 0 bases and J by 4 bases. DNA for the CDR3: TGTGCCAGCAGCTTGGCGGGAGGGCTAGAGACCCAGTACTTC. The encoded protein is CASSLAGGLETQYF.

J is TRBJ1-2 and V is TRBV20-1, with 9 nucleotides matching TRBD1. The CDR3 consists of 15 residues. V lost 3 bases to trimming and J lost 1 base; unmatched junction nucleotides: 6. Germline V gene data show CDR1 as DFQATT and CDR2 as SNEGSKA (reference sequence). CDR3 protein: CSASTGGGFNYGYTF. CDR3 sequence (DNA): TGCAGTGCTAGTACAGGGGGCGGATTTAACTATGGCTACACCTTC.

The J gene is TRBJ1-6, the V gene TRBV28; TRBD1 is a possible D gene (6 bases). The V end was cut by 4 bases, the J end by 4 bases, with 20 bases between. The CDR3 loop spans 18 amino acids. Germline assignment: CDR1 MDHEN and CDR2 SYDVKM. CDR3 amino acids: CASSSPRGDKFYNSPLHF. In nucleotides, the CDR3 is TGTGCCAGCAGTTCCCCCCGAGGGGACAAGTTTTATAATTCACCCCTCCACTTT.

The gene calls are TRBV9 and TRBJ2-5; D unclear. The germline CDR1 and CDR2 sequences are SGDLS and YYNGEE. Trimming removed 0 bases at V and 5 bases at J, with 8 bases between. This CDR3 has 13 amino acids. For the CDR3, the DNA is TGTGCCAGCAGCGTAGGAGACTCGGAGACCCAGTACTTC. This gives the protein CASSVGDSETQYF.

The chain carries TRBV5-1 and TRBJ1-5; D call uncertain. Germline V gene lookup returns CDR1 SGHRS and CDR2 YFSETQ. This CDR3 spans 16 amino acids. V was shortened by 0 bases and J by 0 bases, with 10 bases between the two germline ends. CDR3: CASSLGAEGSNQPQHF. The CDR3 DNA is TGCGCCAGCAGCTTGGGGGCTGAAGGTAGCAATCAGCCCCAGCATTTT.

The J gene is TRBJ2-5, the V gene TRBV27; 12 bases align to TRBD2. CDR3 length: 16 amino acids. The V gene end was trimmed by 10 bases and the J gene end by 1 base; junction bases not matched to a gene: 10. The germline V gene encodes CDR1 MNHEY and CDR2 SMNVEV (reference sequence). The DNA of the CDR3 is TGTGCCACGGGGGAGACTAGCGGGGGATTCCAAGAGACCCAGTACTTC. The encoded protein is CATGETSGGFQETQYF.

The chain employs TRBV2 and TRBJ2-7; TRBD1 is a possible D gene (6 bases). Germline CDR1 SNHLY, CDR2 FYNNEI. CDR3 length equals 15 residues. The V end lost 3 bases, the J end lost 0 bases, and 12 bases lay between the germline ends. In DNA form, the CDR3 reads TGTGCCAGCAGTGACAGACAGGCGTTCTCCTACGAGCAGTACTTC. It codes for CASSDRQAFSYEQYF.

This clone showed up just once. J is TRBJ2-7 and V is TRBV3-1 (or the pseudogene TRBV3-2), with D perhaps TRBD1 (5 bases). Germline CDR1 is LGHDT and CDR2 is YNNKEL (reference sequence). This CDR3 has 15 amino acids. V was clipped by 8 bases and J by 3 bases, with 20 bases between them. The chain's CDR3 is CASGPSGALYYEQYF. For the CDR3, the DNA is TGTGCCAGCGGACCCAGTGGGGCACTTTACTACGAGCAGTACTTC.

A word on this clone: Other DNA sequences within the sample encode an identical CDR3. The CDR3 nucleotides are TGTGCCAGTAGTATCAGGGACACCGGGGAGCTGTTTTTT. This gives the protein CASSIRDTGELFF. The rearrangement uses TRBV19 and TRBJ2-2; D possibly corresponds to TRBD1 (5 bases). The V gene lost 3 bases and the J gene lost 3 bases, with 5 bases spanning the gap. The CDR3 extends over 13 amino acids. CDR1 LNHDA and CDR2 SQIVND come from the germline V gene (reference sequence).

CDR3 coding DNA: TGTGCCAGCAGCCGACAGGGTTACGAGCAGTACTTC. Protein: CASSRQGYEQYF. The J gene is TRBJ2-7, the V gene TRBV7-8, with TRBD1 identical over 7 bases. CDR1 and CDR2 (germline): SGHVS, FQNEAQ. This CDR3 has 12 amino acids. The V and J ends lost 5 bases and 4 bases, in that order; junction bases with no gene match: 2.

This clone was seen a single time. The chain carries TRBV6-5 and TRBJ2-1; 10 positions agree with TRBD2. The V gene's germline CDR1 is MNHEY and CDR2 SVGAGI. The CDR3 has 14 residues. V trimming: 5 bases; J trimming: 9 bases; junction bases outside the gene matches: 7. The CDR3 sequence is CASSLLAGVGEQFF. The DNA for the CDR3 is TGTGCCAGCAGTCTCCTAGCGGGAGTGGGTGAGCAGTTCTTC.

The rearrangement links TRBV6-5 to TRBJ2-7; 7 bases line up with TRBD1. The CDR3 runs to 16 residues. Losses at the gene ends were 4 bases for V and 4 bases for J; bases not matched to a gene: 13. Germline V gene lookup returns CDR1 MNHEY and CDR2 SVGAGI. CDR3 bases: TGTGCCAGCAGTTTTACTACAGGGGCATACCCTTACGAGCAGTACTTC. Translated: CASSFTTGAYPYEQYF.

This clone was seen at least ten times. V usage is TRBV19 and J usage is TRBJ1-1, with D possibly TRBD1 on 6 matching bases. V lost 5 bases and J 1 base, leaving 20 bases between the germline ends. Germline assignment: CDR1 LNHDA and CDR2 SQIVND (reference sequence). The CDR3 runs to 17 residues. Written as DNA, the CDR3 is TGTGCCAGTAGTCCCCGGAAGGGGGAAAGGAGGAACACTGAAGCTTTCTTT. Translation gives CASSPRKGERRNTEAFF.

The chain combines TRBV12-3 or TRBV12-4 with TRBJ1-6; unclear D gene. V lost 3 bases, J lost 8 bases, and 8 bases lay in between. The CDR3 runs to 13 residues. CDR3 coding DNA: TGTGCCAGCAGTTTGAAATCGGATTCACCCCTCCACTTT. As protein: CASSLKSDSPLHF.

The CDR3: CASSPTGVTEAFF. CDR3 in DNA: TGTGCCAGCAGTCCGACAGGAGTCACTGAAGCTTTCTTT. The rearrangement links TRBV12-3 or TRBV12-4 to TRBJ1-1; TRBD1 might be the D (6 bases). The CDR3 is made up of 13 amino acids. Trimming took off 5 bases at V and 4 bases at J, with 11 bases between the two ends.